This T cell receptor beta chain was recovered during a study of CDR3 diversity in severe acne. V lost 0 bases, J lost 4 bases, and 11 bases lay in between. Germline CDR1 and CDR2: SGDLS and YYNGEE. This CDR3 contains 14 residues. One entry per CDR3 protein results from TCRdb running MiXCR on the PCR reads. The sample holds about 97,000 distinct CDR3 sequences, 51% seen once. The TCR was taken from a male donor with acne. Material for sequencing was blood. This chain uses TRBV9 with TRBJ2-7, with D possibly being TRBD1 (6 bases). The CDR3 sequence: CASSVGTAGYEQYF. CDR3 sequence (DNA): TGTGCCAGCAGCGTAGGGACAGCCGGATACGAGCAGTACTTC.